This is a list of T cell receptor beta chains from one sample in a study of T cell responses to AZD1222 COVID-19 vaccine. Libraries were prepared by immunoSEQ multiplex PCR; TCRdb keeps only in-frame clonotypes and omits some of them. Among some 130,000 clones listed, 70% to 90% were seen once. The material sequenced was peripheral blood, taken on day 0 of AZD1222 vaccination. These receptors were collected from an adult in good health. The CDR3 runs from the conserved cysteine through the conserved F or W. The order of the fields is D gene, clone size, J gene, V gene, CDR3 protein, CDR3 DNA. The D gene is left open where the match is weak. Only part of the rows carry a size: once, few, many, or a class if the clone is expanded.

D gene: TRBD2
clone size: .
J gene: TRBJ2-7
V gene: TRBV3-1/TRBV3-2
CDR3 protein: CASSRKLAGRSYEQYF
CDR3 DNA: TGTGCCAGCAGCCGGAAACTAGCGGGACGGTCCTACGAGCAGTACTTC

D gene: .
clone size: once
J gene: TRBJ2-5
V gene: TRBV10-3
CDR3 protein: CAISESGRGGQETQYF
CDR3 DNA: TGTGCCATCAGTGAGTCGGGTAGGGGAGGCCAAGAGACCCAGTACTTC

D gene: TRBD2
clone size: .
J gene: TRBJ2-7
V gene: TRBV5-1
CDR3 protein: CASSFTSGRAYEQYF
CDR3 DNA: TGCGCCAGCAGCTTTACTAGCGGGAGGGCATACGAGCAGTACTTC

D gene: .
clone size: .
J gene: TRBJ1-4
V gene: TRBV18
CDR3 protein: CASSPPAQFDEKLFF
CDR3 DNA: TGTGCCAGCTCACCACCGGCACAGTTCGATGAAAAACTGTTTTTT

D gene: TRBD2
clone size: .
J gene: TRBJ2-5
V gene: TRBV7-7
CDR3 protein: CASSLLAGVQETQYF
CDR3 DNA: TGTGCTAGCAGCTTACTAGCGGGAGTTCAAGAGACCCAGTACTTC

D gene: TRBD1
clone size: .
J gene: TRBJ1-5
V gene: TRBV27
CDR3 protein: CASSETDRGQPQHF
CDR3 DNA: TGTGCCAGCAGTGAAACGGACAGGGGACAGCCCCAGCATTTT

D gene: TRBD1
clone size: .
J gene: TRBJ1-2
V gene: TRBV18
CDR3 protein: CASSPTGTGVNYGYTF
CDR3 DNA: TGTGCCAGCTCACCAACCGGGACAGGGGTTAACTATGGCTACACCTTC

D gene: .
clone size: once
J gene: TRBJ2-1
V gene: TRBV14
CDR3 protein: CASSLGTYNEQFF
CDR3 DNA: TGTGCCAGCAGCCTCGGGACATACAATGAGCAGTTCTTC

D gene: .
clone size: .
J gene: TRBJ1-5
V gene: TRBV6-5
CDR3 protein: CASMGDGTNQPQHF
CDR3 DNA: TGTGCCAGCATGGGGGACGGAACCAATCAGCCCCAGCATTTT

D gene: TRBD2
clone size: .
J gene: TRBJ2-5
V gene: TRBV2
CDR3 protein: CASTRGLAGTQYF
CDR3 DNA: TGTGCCAGCACCAGGGGACTAGCGGGGACCCAGTACTTC

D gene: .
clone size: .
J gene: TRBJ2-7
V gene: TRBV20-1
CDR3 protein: CSASSQAYEQYF
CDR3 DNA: TGCAGTGCTAGTAGCCAGGCCTACGAGCAGTACTTC

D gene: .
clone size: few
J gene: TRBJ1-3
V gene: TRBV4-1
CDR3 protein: CASSQDIGGAGNTIYF
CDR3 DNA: TGCGCCAGCAGCCAAGATATTGGGGGAGCTGGAAACACCATATATTTT

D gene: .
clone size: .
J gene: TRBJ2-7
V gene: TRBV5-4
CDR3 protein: CASSLGRDFYEQYF
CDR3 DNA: TGTGCCAGCAGCTTGGGGAGGGATTTCTACGAGCAGTACTTC

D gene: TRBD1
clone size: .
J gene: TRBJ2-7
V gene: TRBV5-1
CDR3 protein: CASSYQGQGLFSGSYEQYF
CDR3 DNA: TGCGCCAGCAGCTACCAGGGACAGGGGCTTTTTAGTGGCTCCTACGAGCAGTACTTC

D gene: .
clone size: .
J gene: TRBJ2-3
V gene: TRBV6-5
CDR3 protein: CASRKTQSTDTQYF
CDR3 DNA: TGTGCCAGCAGAAAGACCCAAAGCACAGATACGCAGTATTTT

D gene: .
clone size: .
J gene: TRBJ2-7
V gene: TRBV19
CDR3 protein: CASSIGGGSYEQYF
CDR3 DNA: TGTGCCAGTAGTATAGGGGGCGGCTCCTACGAGCAGTACTTC

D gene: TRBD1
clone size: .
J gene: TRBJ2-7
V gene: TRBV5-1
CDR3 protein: CASSMTGPYEQYF
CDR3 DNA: TGCGCCAGCAGCATGACAGGGCCCTACGAGCAGTACTTC

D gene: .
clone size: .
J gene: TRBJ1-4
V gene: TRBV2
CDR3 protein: CASSEERWSEKLFF
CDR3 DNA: TGTGCCAGCAGTGAGGAAAGATGGAGTGAAAAACTGTTTTTT

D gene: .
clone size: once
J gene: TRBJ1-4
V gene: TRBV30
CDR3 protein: CAWAGLDEKLFF
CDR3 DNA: TGTGCCTGGGCAGGGTTAGATGAAAAACTGTTTTTT

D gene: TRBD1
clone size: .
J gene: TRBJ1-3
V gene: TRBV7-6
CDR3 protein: CASSLEGQQGNTIYF
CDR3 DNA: TGTGCCAGCAGCTTAGAGGGACAGCAAGGAAACACCATATATTTT

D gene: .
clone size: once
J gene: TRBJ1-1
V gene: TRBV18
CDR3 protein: CASSPMDTEAFF
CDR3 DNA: TGTGCCAGCTCACCCATGGACACTGAAGCTTTCTTT

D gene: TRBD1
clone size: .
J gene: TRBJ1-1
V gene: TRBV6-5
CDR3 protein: CASSYTPGGVDAFF
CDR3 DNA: TGTGCCAGCAGTTATACCCCAGGGGGCGTAGACGCTTTCTTT

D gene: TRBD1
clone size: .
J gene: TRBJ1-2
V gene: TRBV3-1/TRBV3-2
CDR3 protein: CASSQVAGGGYGYTF
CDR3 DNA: TGTGCCAGCAGCCAGGTGGCAGGGGGCGGGTATGGCTACACCTTC

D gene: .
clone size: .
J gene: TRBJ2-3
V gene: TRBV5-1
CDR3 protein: CASSLSPTTDTQYF
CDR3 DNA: TGCGCCAGCAGCTTGTCACCCACTACAGATACGCAGTATTTT

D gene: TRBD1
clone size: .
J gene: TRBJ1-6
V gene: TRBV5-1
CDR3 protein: CASSPRDRGSSPLHF
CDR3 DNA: TGCGCCAGCAGCCCACGGGACAGGGGTAGTTCACCCCTCCACTTT

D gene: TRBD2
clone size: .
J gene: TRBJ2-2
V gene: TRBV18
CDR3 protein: CASSPAGDYTGELFF
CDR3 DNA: TGTGCCAGCTCTCCGGCGGGAGATTACACCGGGGAGCTGTTTTTT

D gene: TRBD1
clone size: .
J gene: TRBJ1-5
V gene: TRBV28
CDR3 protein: CASNPRWGQGRGYSNQPQHF
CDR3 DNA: TGTGCCAGCAACCCTCGGTGGGGACAGGGAAGGGGGTATAGCAATCAGCCCCAGCATTTT

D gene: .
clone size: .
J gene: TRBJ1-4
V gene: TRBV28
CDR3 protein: CASSPMPPNEKLFF
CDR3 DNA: TGTGCCAGCAGTCCCATGCCCCCCAATGAAAAACTGTTTTTT

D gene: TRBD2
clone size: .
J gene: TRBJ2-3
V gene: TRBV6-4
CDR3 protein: CASSGGLATDTQYF
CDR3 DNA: TGTGCCAGCAGTGGGGGACTAGCCACAGATACGCAGTATTTT

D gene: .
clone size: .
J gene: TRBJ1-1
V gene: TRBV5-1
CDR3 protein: CASSLDEGRTEAFF
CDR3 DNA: TGCGCCAGCAGCTTGGACGAGGGTCGGACTGAAGCTTTCTTT

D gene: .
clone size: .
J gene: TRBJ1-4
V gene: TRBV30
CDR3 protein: CAWSVLDVREKLFF
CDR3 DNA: TGTGCCTGGAGTGTACTCGATGTGCGTGAAAAACTGTTTTTT

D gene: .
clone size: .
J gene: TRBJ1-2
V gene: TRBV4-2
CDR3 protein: CASSPGSSVNYGYTF
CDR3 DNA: TGTGCCAGCAGCCCTGGATCTAGTGTAAACTATGGCTACACCTTC

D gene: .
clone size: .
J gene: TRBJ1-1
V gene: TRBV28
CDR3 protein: CASSRAFNAFF
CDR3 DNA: TGTGCCAGCAGTAGGGCGTTTAACGCTTTCTTT

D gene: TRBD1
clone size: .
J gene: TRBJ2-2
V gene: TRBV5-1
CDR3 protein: CASSLQPTGVDGELFF
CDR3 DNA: TGCGCCAGCAGCCTACAACCTACAGGGGTTGACGGGGAGCTGTTTTTT

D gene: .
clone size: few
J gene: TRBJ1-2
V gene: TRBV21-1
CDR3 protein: CASSEESRQGQGYTF
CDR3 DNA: TGTGCCAGCAGCGAAGAGAGTAGACAGGGACAGGGCTACACCTTC

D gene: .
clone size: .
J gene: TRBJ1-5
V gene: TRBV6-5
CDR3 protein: CAGSGGSNQPQHF
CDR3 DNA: TGTGCGGGCTCTGGGGGTAGCAATCAGCCCCAGCATTTT

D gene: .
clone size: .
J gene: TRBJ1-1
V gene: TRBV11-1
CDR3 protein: CASSLVGGSGAFF
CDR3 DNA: TGTGCCAGCAGCTTAGTGGGCGGCTCGGGAGCTTTCTTT

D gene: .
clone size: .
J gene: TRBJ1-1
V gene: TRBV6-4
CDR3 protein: CASSDSWGARLAFF
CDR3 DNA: TGTGCCAGCAGTGACTCCTGGGGGGCCCGTCTAGCTTTCTTT

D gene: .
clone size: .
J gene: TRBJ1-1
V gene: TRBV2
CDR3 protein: CASTREGTSEAFF
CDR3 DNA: TGTGCCAGCACCAGGGAGGGTACAAGTGAAGCTTTCTTT

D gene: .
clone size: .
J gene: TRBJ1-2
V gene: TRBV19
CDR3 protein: CASSIGRSNYGYTF
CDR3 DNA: TGTGCCAGTAGTATCGGCAGGTCCAACTATGGCTACACCTTC

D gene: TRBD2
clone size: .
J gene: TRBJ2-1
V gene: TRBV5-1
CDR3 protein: CASSRGRGASSYNEQFF
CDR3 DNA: TGCGCCAGCAGCCGAGGGAGGGGTGCTAGCTCCTACAATGAGCAGTTCTTC

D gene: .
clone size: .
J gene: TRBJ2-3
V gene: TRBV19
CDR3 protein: CASSMLGSDTDTQYF
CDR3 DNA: TGTGCCAGTAGTATGTTGGGCTCAGACACAGATACGCAGTATTTT

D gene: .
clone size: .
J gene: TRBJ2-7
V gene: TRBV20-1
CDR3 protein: CSAGGGYEQYF
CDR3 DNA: TGCAGTGCTGGGGGAGGCTACGAGCAGTACTTC

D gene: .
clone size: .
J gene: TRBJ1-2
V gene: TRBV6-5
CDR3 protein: CASSLGSNYGYTF
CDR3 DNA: TGTGCCAGCAGTTTGGGCTCCAACTATGGCTACACCTTC

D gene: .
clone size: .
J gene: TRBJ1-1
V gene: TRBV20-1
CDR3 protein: CSASKTGLDTEAFF
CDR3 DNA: TGCAGTGCTAGTAAGACAGGTCTTGACACTGAAGCTTTCTTT

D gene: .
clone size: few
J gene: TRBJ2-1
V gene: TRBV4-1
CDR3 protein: CASSPLGQRATSRYNEQFF
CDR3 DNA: TGCGCCAGCAGCCCGCTTGGCCAGCGGGCCACCTCCAGATACAATGAGCAGTTCTTC

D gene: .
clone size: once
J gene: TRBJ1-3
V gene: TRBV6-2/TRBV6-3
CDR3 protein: CASSYGQYGNTIYF
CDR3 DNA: TGTGCCAGCAGTTACGGACAATATGGAAACACCATATATTTT

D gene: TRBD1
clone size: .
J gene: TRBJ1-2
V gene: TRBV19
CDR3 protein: CASSLGTDKDYGYTF
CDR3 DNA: TGTGCCAGTAGTCTCGGGACAGATAAAGACTATGGCTACACCTTC

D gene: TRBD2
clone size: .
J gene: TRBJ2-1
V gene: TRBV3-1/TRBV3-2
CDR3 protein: CASSQDLAGGGREQFF
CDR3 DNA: TGTGCCAGCAGCCAAGATCTTGCGGGAGGGGGCCGGGAGCAGTTCTTC

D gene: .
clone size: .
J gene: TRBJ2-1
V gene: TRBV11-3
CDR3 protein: CASSRGGRGEQFF
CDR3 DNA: TGTGCCAGCAGCCGGGGCGGCAGGGGAGAGCAGTTCTTC

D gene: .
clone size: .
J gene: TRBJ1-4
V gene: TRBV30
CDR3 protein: CAWSVLVGGEKLFF
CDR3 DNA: TGTGCCTGGAGTGTACTGGTGGGGGGGGAAAAACTGTTTTTT

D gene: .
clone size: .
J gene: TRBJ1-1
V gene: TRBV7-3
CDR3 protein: CASSLRLGAPEAFF
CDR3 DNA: TGTGCCAGCAGCTTAAGGTTAGGGGCCCCTGAAGCTTTCTTT

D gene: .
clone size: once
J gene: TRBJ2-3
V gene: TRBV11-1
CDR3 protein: CASSSRGRLLMNTQYF
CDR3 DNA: TGTGCCAGCAGCTCCCGGGGACGACTACTAATGAATACGCAGTATTTT

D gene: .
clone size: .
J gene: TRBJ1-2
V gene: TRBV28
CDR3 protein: CASSSRTYGYTF
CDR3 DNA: TGTGCCAGCAGTTCCAGGACCTATGGCTACACCTTC

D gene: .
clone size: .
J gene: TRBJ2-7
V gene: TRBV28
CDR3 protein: CASSSRGYEQYF
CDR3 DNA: TGTGCCAGCAGTTCGAGGGGATACGAGCAGTACTTC